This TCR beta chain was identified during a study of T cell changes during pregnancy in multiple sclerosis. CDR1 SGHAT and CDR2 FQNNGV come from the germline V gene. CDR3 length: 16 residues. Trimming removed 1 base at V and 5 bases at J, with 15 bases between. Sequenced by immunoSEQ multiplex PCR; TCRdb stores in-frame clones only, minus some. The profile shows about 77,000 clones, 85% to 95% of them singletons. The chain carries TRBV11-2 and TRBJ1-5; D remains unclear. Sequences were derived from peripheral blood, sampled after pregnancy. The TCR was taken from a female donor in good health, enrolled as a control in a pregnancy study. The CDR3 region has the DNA TGTGCCAGCAGCTTAGGTTCTCTGGCTGGGCATCAGCCCCAGCATTTT. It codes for CASSLGSLAGHQPQHF.